One and the same sample provided the 25 T cell receptor beta chains below, sequenced in a study of identical twins' blood T cells. TCRdb reprocessed the 5' RACE reads with MiXCR, giving one entry per CDR3 protein. The table shows a few hundred thousand distinct CDR3 sequences, with under 30% occurring only once. Source material: PBMCs. These receptors all stem from a woman aged 18 to 55 in good health.

The V call is TRBV29-1, the J call TRBJ1-1; D unresolved. This CDR3 region has 11 residues. Per germline, CDR1 SQVTM and CDR2 ANQGSEA. Deletions cut 7 bases from V and 2 bases from J, with 8 bases between. CDR3: CSGRINTEAFF. In nucleotides, the CDR3 is TGCAGCGGACGAATTAACACTGAAGCTTTCTTT.

A note on this clonotype: A much larger clone sits a single nucleotide away, making a read error possible. The V gene is TRBV29-1, the J gene TRBJ2-1; 7 bases are a match to TRBD2. Per the germline V gene, CDR1 is SQVTM and CDR2 is ANQGSEA. The CDR3 is made up of 16 amino acids. CDR3 protein: CSVDRLATSSYSEQFF. CDR3 coding DNA: TGCAGCGTTGATCGGCTAGCGACTAGCTCCTACAGTGAGCAGTTCTTC.

The J gene is TRBJ1-1, the V gene TRBV7-2; D is unclear. Per the germline V gene, CDR1 is SGHTA and CDR2 is FQGNSA. CDR3 length equals 14 residues. Deletions cut 5 bases from V and 4 bases from J, with 14 bases between. CDR3 bases: TGTGCCAGCAGCCTCAACATGGTCTCCACTGAAGCTTTCTTT. Translated: CASSLNMVSTEAFF.

The rearrangement joins TRBV20-1 to TRBJ2-7; D remains ambiguous. Looked up from germline, CDR1 is DFQATT and CDR2 is SNEGSKA (reference sequence). This CDR3 contains 10 residues. Deletions cut 3 bases from V and 4 bases from J, with 4 bases between. CDR3 loop: CSARAYEQYF. The CDR3 DNA reads TGCAGTGCTAGGGCTTACGAGCAGTACTTC.

This clonotype was picked up one time. The chain recombines TRBV7-2 with TRBJ1-1; D is unresolved. The CDR3 runs 13 residues. The V gene lost 2 bases and the J gene lost 9 bases, with 13 bases spanning the gap. The germline gives CDR1 SGHTA, CDR2 FQGNSA. In nucleotides, the CDR3 is TGTGCCAGCAGCTTACCTGGTAGTCGAAAAGCTTTCTTT. Its translation is CASSLPGSRKAFF.

This clonotype was observed at least ten times. This chain connects TRBV20-1 to TRBJ1-4, with a possible D match to TRBD1 (6 bases). The V gene's germline CDR1 is DFQATT and CDR2 SNEGSKA (reference sequence). This CDR3 comprises 14 residues. V dropped 4 bases and J dropped 0 bases, with 9 bases sitting between them. CDR3 nucleotides: TGCAGTGCTATTGCAGGGGCAACTAATGAAAAACTGTTTTTT. Translated: CSAIAGATNEKLFF.

V gene TRBV7-2 combines with J gene TRBJ2-1, with 11 bases aligning to TRBD2. This CDR3 spans 17 amino acids. The V gene's germline CDR1 is SGHTA and CDR2 FQGNSA. V trimming: 4 bases; J trimming: 5 bases; junction bases outside the gene matches: 10. The CDR3 coding sequence is TGTGCCAGCAGCTCCTATAGCACTAGCGGGGGCAACAATGAGCAGTTCTTC. Translation gives CASSSYSTSGGNNEQFF.

This clonotype was detected a few times. This chain connects TRBV6-9 to TRBJ1-2; the D gene is possibly TRBD1 (6 bases). Germline CDR1 and CDR2: MNHGY and SVAAGI. CDR3 size: 17 residues. Deletions cut 2 bases from V and 0 bases from J, with 16 bases between. CDR3 sequence: CASSYPGHHITNYGYTF. The CDR3 bases are TGTGCCAGCAGTTATCCGGGACACCACATAACTAACTATGGCTACACCTTC.

J is TRBJ2-5 and V is TRBV20-1, with 11 positions matching TRBD2. The CDR3 has 17 residues. The V gene's germline CDR1 is DFQATT and CDR2 SNEGSKA (reference sequence). V trimming: 5 bases; J trimming: 4 bases; junction bases outside the gene matches: 15. The CDR3 loop reads CSAPPVASGGMGETQYF. The DNA for the CDR3 is TGCAGTGCTCCCCCCGTCGCTAGCGGGGGGATGGGAGAGACCCAGTACTTC.

This rearrangement joins TRBV3-1 to TRBJ2-7; D gene unclear. The CDR3 is made up of 13 amino acids. Germline V CDR1 and CDR2: LGHDT, YNNKEL (reference sequence). The ends were cut back, 5 bases at V and 3 bases at J, with 11 bases in the middle. The CDR3 DNA reads as TGTGCCAGCAGCTTTGTGGTGGGCTACGAGCAGTACTTC. Translating gives CASSFVVGYEQYF.

A remark on this clonotype: A much larger clone is a single base away; this may be a read error. This sequence joins TRBV10-3 and TRBJ2-1; 11 bases are shared with TRBD2. This CDR3 has 12 residues. The germline V gene encodes CDR1 ENHRY and CDR2 SYGVKD. CDR3 coding DNA: TGTACCATTAGCGGGAGGGGCAATGAGCAGTTCTTC. Protein sequence: CTISGRGNEQFF.

This chain connects TRBV10-3 to TRBJ1-5; 7 bases agree with TRBD1. Germline CDR1 reads ENHRY; CDR2 reads SYGVKD. J was trimmed by 6 bases and V by 6 bases; bases with no gene match: 11. The CDR3 is 15 residues long. CDR3 bases: TGTGCCATCAGCCAGGGGCAGGGGGTCGGTCAGCCCCAGCATTTT. Translating it yields CAISQGQGVGQPQHF.

This clonotype was counted only a few times. The chain has TRBV12-3 or TRBV12-4 and TRBJ1-1; TRBD1 agrees at 7 bases. J was trimmed by 4 bases and V by 5 bases; bases with no gene match: 7. The CDR3 totals 14 residues. The CDR3 DNA follows: TGTGCCAGCAGTATTGGAGACAGGGCCACTGAAGCTTTCTTT. It encodes CASSIGDRATEAFF.

The chain carries TRBV9 and TRBJ1-1; the D gene is possibly TRBD1 (5 bases). V shed 2 bases and J shed 6 bases, with 14 bases lying between them. CDR1 and CDR2 (germline): SGDLS, YYNGEE. This CDR3 region has 14 residues. CDR3 protein: CASSVGIGGAEAFF. Written as DNA, the CDR3 is TGTGCCAGCAGCGTCGGCATTGGGGGGGCTGAAGCTTTCTTT.

This clonotype occurred many times. V is TRBV20-1 and J is TRBJ1-3; D unresolved. The CDR3 runs to 16 residues. Trimming left V 0 bases short and J 3 bases short, with 15 bases between. CDR1 and CDR2 from the germline V gene are DFQATT and SNEGSKA (reference sequence). CDR3 in amino acids: CSARDLFGRDGNTIYF. The CDR3 nucleotides are TGCAGTGCTAGAGATCTCTTCGGGAGAGATGGAAACACCATATATTTT.

The rearrangement uses TRBV12-3 or TRBV12-4 and TRBJ2-7, with no clear D. Trimming took off 4 bases at V and 5 bases at J, with 12 bases between the two ends. CDR3 length equals 13 residues. The CDR3 spells CASSYRGVNEQYF. The CDR3 DNA follows: TGTGCCAGCAGTTACAGAGGCGTGAACGAGCAGTACTTC.

Remarks on this clonotype: At one end, the junction sequence differs from germline, possibly due to a read error. This chain uses TRBV25-1 with TRBJ2-1; D unclear. This CDR3 is 11 amino acids long. The V gene's germline CDR1 is MGHDK and CDR2 SYGVNS. The CDR3 DNA sequence: TGTGCCAGCAATTTCTACAATGAGCTGTTCTTC. Translated, it gives CASNFYNELFF.

This clonotype was observed a handful of times. V is TRBV11-2 and J is TRBJ1-2, with a weak D call TRBD1 (5 bases). Germline values: CDR1 SGHAT, CDR2 FQNNGV. V was cut by 6 bases and J by 5 bases, with 10 bases left in between. The CDR3 contains 12 residues. This CDR3 reads CASRSGGYGYTF. Here the CDR3 DNA reads TGTGCCAGCAGATCCGGGGGGTATGGCTACACCTTC.

The V and J genes are TRBV20-1 and TRBJ1-1; 7 bases align to TRBD1. The CDR3 covers 13 residues. V dropped 5 bases and J dropped 2; count of bases not matched to a gene: 5. Germline CDR1 and CDR2: DFQATT and SNEGSKA (reference sequence). The CDR3 is CSAPDRRNTEAFF. Here the CDR3 DNA reads TGCAGTGCTCCGGACAGGAGAAACACTGAAGCTTTCTTT.

This chain uses TRBV4-1 with TRBJ2-1; D is ambiguous. The CDR3 totals 11 residues. CDR1 and CDR2 (germline): MGHRA, YSYEKL. The germline V and J ends were trimmed by 5 bases and 9 bases, with 8 bases remaining between them. The CDR3 DNA reads TGCGCCAGCAGCAAGATGGGTGAGCAGTTCTTC. The encoded protein is CASSKMGEQFF.

Ten or more counts support this clonotype. The rearrangement links TRBV6-2 or TRBV6-3 to TRBJ1-5; D is ambiguous. This CDR3 region has 13 residues. V lost 7 bases and J 5 bases, leaving 12 bases between the germline ends. Looked up from germline, CDR1 is MNHEY and CDR2 is SVGEGT. Here the CDR3 reads CASTPVGYQPQHF. In nucleotides, the CDR3 is TGTGCCAGCACTCCCGTTGGGTATCAGCCCCAGCATTTT.

The rearrangement joins TRBV27 to TRBJ2-7; D remains unclear. Germline V gene data show CDR1 as MNHEY and CDR2 as SMNVEV (reference sequence). The CDR3 length is 13 residues. Trimming took off 7 bases at V and 1 base at J, with 11 bases between the two ends. CDR3 sequence reads: CASKTGLSYEQYF. The CDR3 DNA follows: TGTGCCAGCAAAACCGGGCTGTCCTACGAGCAGTACTTC.

This clonotype came up many times. The chain is built from TRBV2 and TRBJ2-3; 7 nucleotides agree with TRBD2. This CDR3 is 14 amino acids long. The V and J ends lost 4 bases and 3 bases, in that order; junction bases with no gene match: 4. CDR1 and CDR2 from the germline V gene are SNHLY and FYNNEI. The CDR3, as DNA: TGTGCCAGCAGTGGGCTAGCGGCTACAGATACGCAGTATTTT. Protein: CASSGLAATDTQYF.

The rearrangement uses TRBV28 and TRBJ2-7; 9 bases align to TRBD1. J was trimmed by 1 base and V by 8 bases; bases with no gene match: 6. The CDR3 runs 14 residues. The germline gives CDR1 MDHEN, CDR2 SYDVKM. The CDR3 DNA is TGTGCCAGCGTAGGGACAGGGTTTTCCTACGAGCAGTACTTC. It is translated as CASVGTGFSYEQYF.

This clonotype showed up just a few times. The rearrangement links TRBV10-3 to TRBJ1-3, with D perhaps matching TRBD1 (5 bases). The V gene lost 3 bases and the J gene lost 2 bases, with 8 bases spanning the gap. The CDR3 totals 14 residues. The V gene's germline CDR1 is ENHRY and CDR2 SYGVKD. The CDR3 loop is CAISDWGAGNTIYF. As DNA, the CDR3 is TGTGCCATCAGTGATTGGGGGGCTGGAAACACCATATATTTT.